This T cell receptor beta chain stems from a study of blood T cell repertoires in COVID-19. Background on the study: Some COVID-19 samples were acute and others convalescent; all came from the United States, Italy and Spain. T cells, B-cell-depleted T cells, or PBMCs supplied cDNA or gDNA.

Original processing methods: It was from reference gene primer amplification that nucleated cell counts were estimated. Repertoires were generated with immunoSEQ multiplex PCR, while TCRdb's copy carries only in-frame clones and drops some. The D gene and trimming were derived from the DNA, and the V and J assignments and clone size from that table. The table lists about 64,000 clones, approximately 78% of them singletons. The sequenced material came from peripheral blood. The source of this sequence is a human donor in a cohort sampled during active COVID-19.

CDR3 sequence: CASSQGSEGVEQFF. Written as DNA, the CDR3 is TGTGCCAGCAGCCAAGGCTCCGAGGGCGTCGAGCAGTTCTTC. The rearrangement uses TRBV3-1 (or the pseudogene TRBV3-2) and TRBJ2-1, with D possibly TRBD2 on 5 matching bases. Per the germline V gene, CDR1 is LGHDT and CDR2 is YNNKEL (reference sequence). The CDR3 contains 14 residues. V was shortened by 1 base and J by 10 bases, with 14 bases between the two germline ends.